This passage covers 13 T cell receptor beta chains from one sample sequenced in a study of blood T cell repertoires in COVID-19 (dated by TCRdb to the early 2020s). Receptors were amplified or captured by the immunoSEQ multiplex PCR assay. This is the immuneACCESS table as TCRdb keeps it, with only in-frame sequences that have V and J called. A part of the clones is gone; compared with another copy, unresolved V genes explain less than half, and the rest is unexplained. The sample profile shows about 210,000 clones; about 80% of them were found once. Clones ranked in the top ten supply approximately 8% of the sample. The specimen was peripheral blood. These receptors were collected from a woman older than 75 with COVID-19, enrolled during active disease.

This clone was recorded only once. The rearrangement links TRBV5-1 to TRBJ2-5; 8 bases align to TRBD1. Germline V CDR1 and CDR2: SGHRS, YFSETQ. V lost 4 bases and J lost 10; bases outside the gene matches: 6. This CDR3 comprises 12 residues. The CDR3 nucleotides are TGCGCCAGCAGCCCCAACAGGGGGGACCAGTACTTC. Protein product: CASSPNRGDQYF.

The CDR3 here is CASSSQELSPLHF. The CDR3 DNA sequence: TGTGCCAGCAGCTCACAGGAACTTTCACCCCTCCACTTT. The chain employs TRBV5-4 and TRBJ1-6, with D perhaps matching TRBD1 (5 bases). The CDR3 loop spans 13 amino acids. Germline V lookup: CDR1 SGHNT, CDR2 YYREEE (reference sequence). With 3 bases removed from V and 9 bases from J, the gap between germline ends came to 10 bases.

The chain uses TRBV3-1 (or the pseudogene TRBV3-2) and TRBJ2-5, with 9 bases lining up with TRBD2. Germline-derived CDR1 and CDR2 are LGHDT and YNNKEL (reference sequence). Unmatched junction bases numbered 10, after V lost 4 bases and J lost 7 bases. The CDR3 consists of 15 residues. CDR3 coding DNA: TGTGCCAGCAGCCTCCTACTAGCGGGTTACGCGACCCAGTACTTC. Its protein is CASSLLLAGYATQYF.

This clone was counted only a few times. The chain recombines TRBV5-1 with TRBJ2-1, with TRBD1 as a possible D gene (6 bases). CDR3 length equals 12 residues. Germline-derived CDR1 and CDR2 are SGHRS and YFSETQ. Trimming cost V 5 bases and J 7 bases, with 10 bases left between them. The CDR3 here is CASSIQGNEQFF. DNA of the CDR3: TGCGCCAGCAGTATCCAGGGGAATGAGCAGTTCTTC.

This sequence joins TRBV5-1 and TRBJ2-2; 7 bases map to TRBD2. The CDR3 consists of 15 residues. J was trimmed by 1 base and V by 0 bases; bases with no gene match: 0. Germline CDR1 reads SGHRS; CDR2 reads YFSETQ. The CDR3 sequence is CASSLASGNTGELFF. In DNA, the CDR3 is TGCGCCAGCAGCTTGGCTAGCGGGAACACCGGGGAGCTGTTTTTT.

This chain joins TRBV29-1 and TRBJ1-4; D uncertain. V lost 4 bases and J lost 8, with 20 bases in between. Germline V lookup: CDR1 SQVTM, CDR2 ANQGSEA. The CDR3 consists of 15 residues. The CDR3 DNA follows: TGCAGCGTTGGAGCCTCCCAGGAGGTCGGGGAAAAACTGTTTTTT. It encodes CSVGASQEVGEKLFF.

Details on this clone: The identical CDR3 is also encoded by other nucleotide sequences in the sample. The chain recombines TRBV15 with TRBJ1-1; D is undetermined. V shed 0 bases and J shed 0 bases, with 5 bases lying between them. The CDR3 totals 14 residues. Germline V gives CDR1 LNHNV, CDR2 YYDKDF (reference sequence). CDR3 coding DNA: TGTGCCACCAGCAGAGATCGGGTGAACACTGAAGCTTTCTTT. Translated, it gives CATSRDRVNTEAFF.

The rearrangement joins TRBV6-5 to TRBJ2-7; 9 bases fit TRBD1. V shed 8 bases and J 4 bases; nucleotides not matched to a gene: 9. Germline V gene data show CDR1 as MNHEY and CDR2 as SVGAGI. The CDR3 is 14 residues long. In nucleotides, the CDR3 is TGTGCCAGCTCCTCGGGACAGGGAGTATACGAGCAGTACTTC. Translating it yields CASSSGQGVYEQYF.

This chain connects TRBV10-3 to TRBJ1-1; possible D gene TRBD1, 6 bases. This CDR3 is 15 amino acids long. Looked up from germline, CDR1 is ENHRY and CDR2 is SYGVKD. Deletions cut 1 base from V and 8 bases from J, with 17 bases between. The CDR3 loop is CAISEYSGGASEAFF. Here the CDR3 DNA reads TGTGCCATCAGTGAGTATTCTGGGGGGGCCTCGGAAGCTTTCTTT.

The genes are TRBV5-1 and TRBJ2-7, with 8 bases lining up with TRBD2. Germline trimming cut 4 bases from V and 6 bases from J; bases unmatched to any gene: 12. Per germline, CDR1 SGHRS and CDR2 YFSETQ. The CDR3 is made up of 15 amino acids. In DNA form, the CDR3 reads TGCGCCAGCAGCCCCACGGCTGCGGGAGGAGGCGAGCAGTACTTC. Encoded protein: CASSPTAAGGGEQYF.

This chain's CDR3 is CASSPRRDTEAFF. The DNA for the CDR3 is TGTGCCAGCAGCCCCCGCAGGGATACTGAAGCTTTCTTT. The rearrangement uses TRBV11-3 and TRBJ1-1, with D possibly being TRBD1 (5 bases). CDR1 is SGHNT, CDR2 YENEEA, per germline. This CDR3 has 13 amino acids. V lost 5 bases to trimming and J lost 5 bases, with 12 bases between them.

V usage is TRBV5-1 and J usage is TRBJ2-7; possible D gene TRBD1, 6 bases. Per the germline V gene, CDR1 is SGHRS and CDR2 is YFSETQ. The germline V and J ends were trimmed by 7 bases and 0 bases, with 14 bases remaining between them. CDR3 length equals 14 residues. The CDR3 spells CASSDQGSSYEQYF. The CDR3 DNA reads TGCGCCAGCTCCGACCAGGGGAGCTCCTACGAGCAGTACTTC.

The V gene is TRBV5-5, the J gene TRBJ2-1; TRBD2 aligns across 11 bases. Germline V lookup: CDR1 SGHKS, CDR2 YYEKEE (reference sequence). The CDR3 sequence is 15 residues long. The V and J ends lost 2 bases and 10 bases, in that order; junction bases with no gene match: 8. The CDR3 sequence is CASSLLAGVLAEQFF. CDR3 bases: TGTGCCAGCAGCTTACTAGCGGGAGTCCTCGCAGAGCAGTTCTTC.